The sequence of this T cell receptor (beta chain) was determined in a study of blood T cell repertoires in COVID-19 (TCRdb year 2020). General notes on the study: Samples covering the acute and convalescent phases of COVID-19 were provided by collaborators in the United States, Italy and Spain. A freely available public database, intended as a resource for researchers studying the immune response to SARS-CoV-2, is where the repertoires were released. Subjects who had been exposed to COVID-19, were actively infected with it, or had recovered from it provided the deeply sampled blood TCRbeta repertoires that made up the dataset. Where available, HLA class I and class II types were obtained from metadata supplied by the sample provider rather than from assay-based typing. The prospective study material was composed of cDNA or gDNA derived from T cells, B-cell-depleted T cells, or PBMCs. Nearly every sample came with metadata listing a de-identified subject ID, COVID-19 status, age in years and sex. The samples were drawn from the first 160 participants of the ongoing ImmuneRACE study and from 1,254 subjects provided by 6 global collaborators. The full study reports these points: The amount of clinical and demographic metadata varied by source and participant and was provided uncurated.

Participants in the prospective study were aged about 18 to 95 years, lived in 20 to 25 United States geographic areas, and enrolled through a virtual design. In the prospective study, cohorts were assigned on the basis of participant-reported clinical history obtained from a screening survey and a study questionnaire. ImmuneRACE Cohort 3 recovered participants were defined by two consecutive negative NP/OP PCR tests, healthcare professional clearance, or symptom resolution. Each participant in the prospective study had whole blood, serum and a nasopharyngeal or oropharyngeal swab collected by mobile phlebotomists. Over an approximately 2-month period, participants in the prospective study had the option of providing additional blood draws and questionnaires. Before DNA extraction, prospective study blood samples were shipped either frozen or at room temperature. TCRbeta CDR3 regions were amplified from genomic DNA using the immunoSEQ Assay, a bias-controlled multiplex PCR. From the authors' description of their analysis: The number of nucleated cells in each sample was estimated by amplification of reference gene primers within the assay. To quantify the absolute abundance of each unique TCRbeta CDR3 rearrangement, sequence reads were collapsed and filtered. For each sample, productive Simpson clonality was calculated as the square root of Simpson's diversity index across productive rearrangements. The source is immuneACCESS, and TCRdb retained only in-frame sequences with V and J called. Part of the clones is not carried over; for the studies checked, unresolved V genes explain less than half of this, and the remainder is unexplained. That table gives V, J and clone size, and the DNA gave D and trimming. Present in this sample are approximately 170,000 clones, about four fifths of which were seen just once. More than 10% of the sample is taken by the ten largest.

Note on this clone: There is no known antigen for this receptor. No per-base quality is available; no much larger clone lies one base away.

The receptor comes from a man aged 45-60 years who had recovered from COVID-19. Sequencing was performed on PBMCs or T cells enriched from blood (not recorded which).

The CDR3 corresponds to CASSLADSLGEKLFF. The sequenced DNA is TGCGCCAGCAGCTTGGCGGACTCCCTGGGGGAAAAACTGTTTTTT. This receptor chain uses TRBV5-1 and TRBJ1-4, with the D gene uncertain. Trimming removed 0 bases from V and 8 bases from J, leaving 14 bases between the germline ends. The germline V gene supplies CDR1 SGHRS and CDR2 YFSETQ. Counted from cysteine to phenylalanine, this CDR3 has 15 amino acids. Only the CDR3 region is kept as DNA, spanning 45 bases read in frame from base 1.